Listed here are 26 T cell receptor beta chains from one sample, sequenced in a study of blood T cell repertoires in COVID-19. Sequenced by immunoSEQ multiplex PCR; TCRdb stores in-frame clones only, minus some. The table includes some 140,000 clones, about 79% detected once. The sequenced sample consisted of peripheral blood. Every receptor here comes from a woman in her sixties with acute or convalescent COVID-19.

The chain couples TRBV19 to TRBJ2-5; D uncertain. The germline V gene has CDR1 LNHDA and CDR2 SQIVND (reference sequence). V was cut by 5 bases and J by 4 bases, with 17 bases left in between. This CDR3 comprises 15 residues. The CDR3 reads CASSPDLGLGETQYF. The CDR3 DNA is TGTGCCAGTAGTCCCGACCTAGGCTTGGGAGAGACCCAGTACTTC. The full variable domain, rest sourced from reference TRBV19 and TRBJ2-5, is DGGITQSPKYLFRKEGQNVTLSCEQNLNHDAMYWYRQDPGQGLRLIYYSQIVNDFQKGDIAEGYSVSREKKESFPLTVTSAQKNPTAFYLCASSPDLGLGETQYFGPGTRLLVL.

The rearrangement joins TRBV18 to TRBJ2-7; TRBD1 aligns across 9 bases. This CDR3 comprises 14 residues. Trimming at V came to 6 bases and at J to 2 bases, leaving 5 bases not matched to a gene. Germline loops: CDR1 KGHSH, CDR2 LQKENI. This chain's CDR3 is CASSLRQGAYEQYV. The CDR3 DNA reads as TGTGCCAGCTCTCTCAGACAGGGGGCCTACGAGCAGTACGTC.

The chain joins TRBV5-1 to TRBJ1-1, with 8 bases fitting TRBD1. Germline CDR1 reads SGHRS; CDR2 reads YFSETQ. Trimming cost V 4 bases and J 6 bases; bases outside gene matches: 8. CDR3 size: 14 residues. CDR3 region: CASSPGTGLSEAFF. The CDR3 region has the DNA TGCGCCAGCAGCCCTGGGACAGGCCTATCTGAAGCTTTCTTT.

This clone showed up just a few times. The chain has TRBV7-9 and TRBJ2-2, with 7 bases identical to TRBD2. After removal of 3 bases from V and 1 base from J, the junction contained 2 bases not matched to a gene. Germline CDR1 is SEHNR and CDR2 is FQNEAQ (reference sequence). The CDR3 extends over 15 amino acids. The CDR3 DNA is TGTGCCAGCAGCTTGGTAGCGGGGAACACCGGGGAGCTGTTTTTT. Amino acid sequence: CASSLVAGNTGELFF.

This chain connects TRBV6-5 to TRBJ2-3; 7 bases match TRBD1. The germline V gene has CDR1 MNHEY and CDR2 SVGAGI. Germline trimming cut 2 bases from V and 6 bases from J; bases unmatched to any gene: 11. This CDR3 contains 16 residues. CDR3 protein: CASSYTMRGGLDTQYF. In nucleotides, the CDR3 is TGTGCCAGCAGTTACACGATGCGAGGGGGCCTGGATACGCAGTATTTT.

This sequence joins TRBV4-2 and TRBJ2-1; maybe TRBD2 (5 bases). Germline CDR1 reads LGHNA; CDR2 reads YNFKEQ. V lost 0 bases to trimming and J lost 1 base, with 10 bases between them. This CDR3 comprises 16 residues. The CDR3 loop is CASSQEGLGSYNEQFF. The CDR3 DNA sequence: TGTGCCAGCAGCCAAGAAGGACTCGGGTCCTACAATGAGCAGTTCTTC.

The rearrangement joins TRBV19 to TRBJ1-1, with a possible D match to TRBD1 (6 bases). The germline CDR1 and CDR2 sequences are LNHDA and SQIVND (reference sequence). This CDR3 region has 16 residues. The V and J ends lost 3 bases and 3 bases respectively, with 17 bases between them. The CDR3 sequence is CASSIVGARIDTEAFF. The CDR3 DNA reads TGTGCCAGTAGTATCGTGGGGGCGCGGATCGACACTGAAGCTTTCTTT.

The rearrangement uses TRBV6-5 and TRBJ1-2; maybe TRBD1 (5 bases). This CDR3 has 16 amino acids. V was cut by 0 bases and J by 8 bases, with 19 bases left in between. The germline gives CDR1 MNHEY, CDR2 SVGAGI. The CDR3 loop is CASSYSLLGSAGGYTF. CDR3 sequence (DNA): TGTGCCAGCAGTTACTCCCTGCTGGGCTCCGCAGGGGGCTACACCTTC.

This clone appeared a single time. This chain joins TRBV3-1 (or the pseudogene TRBV3-2) and TRBJ2-5; 13 bases map to TRBD2. The germline V gene has CDR1 LGHDT and CDR2 YNNKEL (reference sequence). The CDR3 covers 16 residues. After removal of 4 bases from V and 5 bases from J, the junction contained 7 bases not matched to a gene. CDR3 nucleotide sequence: TGTGCCAGCAGCCCAGGACTAGCGGGGGCAGGGGAGACCCAGTACTTC. It specifies CASSPGLAGAGETQYF.

V usage is TRBV7-3 and J usage is TRBJ1-2, with 11 bases matching TRBD1. The V gene's germline CDR1 is SGHTA and CDR2 FQGTGA. With 5 bases clipped from V and 8 bases from J, the junction kept 10 bases outside the gene matches. The CDR3 is 15 residues long. CDR3 in DNA: TGTGCCAGCAGCCCCCAACCGGACAGGGGGCGAGGCTACACCTTC. Amino acid sequence: CASSPQPDRGRGYTF.

This sequence joins TRBV11-2 and TRBJ2-1, with TRBD1 matching 10 bases. This CDR3 contains 18 residues. CDR1 is SGHAT and CDR2 is FQNNGV in the germline V gene. After removal of 3 bases from V and 4 bases from J, the junction contained 12 bases not matched to a gene. As DNA, the CDR3 is TGTGCCAGCAGCTTGGAGGGGGGAGGGACAGGGGAATACAATGAGCAGTTCTTC. Its protein product is CASSLEGGGTGEYNEQFF.

The chain combines TRBV6-5 with TRBJ1-1; D may be TRBD1 (5 bases). The CDR3 consists of 11 residues. Germline V gene lookup returns CDR1 MNHEY and CDR2 SVGAGI. Trimming stripped 8 bases from V and 7 bases from J, with 11 bases between. This CDR3 reads CASARQGEAFF. In nucleotides, the CDR3 is TGTGCCAGCGCCCGGCAGGGTGAAGCTTTCTTT.

The J gene is TRBJ1-5, the V gene TRBV5-3, with TRBD1 as a possible D gene (5 bases). TRBV5-3 falls under the ORF class, with uncertain function. V lost 4 bases and J lost 2, with 13 bases in between. The length of the CDR3 is 15 residues. The CDR3: CARSNSGTRNQPQHF. DNA of the CDR3: TGTGCCAGAAGCAATAGCGGGACTCGCAATCAGCCCCAGCATTTT.

The CDR3 region is CASSVVEAPYGYTF. As DNA, the CDR3 is TGTGCCAGCAGCGTAGTTGAGGCCCCCTATGGCTACACCTTC. The chain joins TRBV9 to TRBJ1-2, with no clear D. Per germline, CDR1 SGDLS and CDR2 YYNGEE. CDR3 length: 14 amino acids. Trimming left V 0 bases short and J 4 bases short, with 10 bases between.

The chain combines TRBV6-5 with TRBJ2-6, with 7 positions matching TRBD1. Germline V gives CDR1 MNHEY, CDR2 SVGAGI. The CDR3 is 15 amino acids. The V gene end was trimmed by 6 bases and the J gene end by 2 bases; junction bases not matched to a gene: 4. The CDR3 DNA reads as TGTGCCAGCAGCCGACAGGGAACTGGGGCCAACGTCCTGACTTTC. Translating gives CASSRQGTGANVLTF.

The V call is TRBV3-1 (or the pseudogene TRBV3-2), the J call TRBJ1-2; D is unresolved. Trimming cost V 4 bases and J 3 bases, with 9 bases left between them. CDR1 and CDR2 (germline): LGHDT, YNNKEL (reference sequence). The CDR3 spans 13 residues. CDR3 region: CASSRDGDYGYTF. CDR3 DNA: TGTGCCAGCAGCCGAGACGGGGACTATGGCTACACCTTC.

This clone was counted between two and nine times. V gene TRBV9 combines with J gene TRBJ2-2; D unresolved. The CDR3 runs to 14 residues. In germline, CDR1 is SGDLS, CDR2 YYNGEE. The V end was cut by 1 base, the J end by 2 bases, with 6 bases between. The CDR3 coding sequence is TGTGCCAGCAGCGTACAGACTAACACCGGGGAGCTGTTTTTT. This gives the protein CASSVQTNTGELFF.

The genes are TRBV5-1 and TRBJ1-1; D is unresolved. The CDR3 runs to 13 residues. The V end lost 0 bases, the J end lost 4 bases, and 7 bases lay between the germline ends. The germline gives CDR1 SGHRS, CDR2 YFSETQ. CDR3 bases: TGCGCCAGCAGCTTGGGGGCTTCCACTGAAGCTTTCTTT. Amino acid sequence: CASSLGASTEAFF.

The genes are TRBV10-3 and TRBJ2-7, with a possible D match to TRBD1 (5 bases). V was cut by 6 bases and J by 4 bases, with 13 bases left in between. The V gene's germline CDR1 is ENHRY and CDR2 SYGVKD. This CDR3 has 13 amino acids. Here the CDR3 DNA reads TGTGCCATCAGCGGACACTTAGATTACGAGCAGTACGTC. Its translation: CAISGHLDYEQYV.

The chain couples TRBV19 to TRBJ1-4; D is ambiguous. The V and J ends lost 2 bases and 0 bases respectively, with 7 bases between them. CDR3 length: 15 residues. Germline CDR1 LNHDA, CDR2 SQIVND (reference sequence). The CDR3 DNA reads TGTGCCAGTAGTATACAGGCTGCAACTAATGAAAAACTGTTTTTT. This codes for CASSIQAATNEKLFF.

Written as DNA, the CDR3 is TGTGCCAGCAGTTTTAGCGGGGGGAGCACAGATACGCAGTATTTT. Its protein product is CASSFSGGSTDTQYF. This sequence joins TRBV7-3 and TRBJ2-3; 10 bases map to TRBD2. Looked up from germline, CDR1 is SGHTA and CDR2 is FQGTGA. The J segment lost 0 bases and the V segment lost 6 bases, leaving 3 bases of the junction unmatched. The CDR3 is made up of 15 amino acids.

The rearrangement uses TRBV6-5 and TRBJ1-5; maybe TRBD1 (6 bases). The CDR3 runs 15 residues. Germline values: CDR1 MNHEY, CDR2 SVGAGI. The V end lost 6 bases, the J end lost 3 bases, and 15 bases lay between the germline ends. The CDR3 protein is CASSLQGFNNQPQHF. The CDR3 nucleotides are TGTGCCAGCAGCCTACAGGGTTTTAACAATCAGCCCCAGCATTTT.

The chain couples TRBV9 to TRBJ2-7, with D perhaps TRBD2 (6 bases). Per the germline V gene, CDR1 is SGDLS and CDR2 is YYNGEE. Trimming cost V 2 bases and J 2 bases, with 14 bases left between them. The CDR3 length is 15 residues. The CDR3 sequence is CASSVSGTGTYEQYF. The CDR3 nucleotides are TGTGCCAGCAGCGTGTCCGGGACTGGTACCTACGAGCAGTACTTC.

This chain joins TRBV5-8 and TRBJ2-7; maybe TRBD2 (6 bases). The CDR3 runs to 15 residues. Germline V gene lookup returns CDR1 SGHTS and CDR2 YDEGEE. The V end lost 3 bases, the J end lost 3 bases, and 16 bases lay between the germline ends. The chain's CDR3 is CASSWRVAPRYEQYF. Written as DNA, the CDR3 is TGTGCCAGCAGCTGGAGGGTCGCTCCCCGCTACGAGCAGTACTTC.

V and J are TRBV6-5 and TRBJ2-2, with 10 positions matching TRBD1. The CDR3 is made up of 16 amino acids. Germline values: CDR1 MNHEY, CDR2 SVGAGI. The V segment lost 0 bases and the J segment 9 bases; nucleotides outside the gene matches: 7. The CDR3 is CASSYSYDRGRWELFF. The DNA for the CDR3 is TGTGCCAGCAGTTACTCGTACGACAGGGGGCGATGGGAGCTGTTTTTT.

This clone was found a few times. This chain joins TRBV29-1 and TRBJ2-4; TRBD2 might be the D (5 bases). The CDR3 spans 11 residues. The ends were cut back, 8 bases at V and 7 bases at J, with 12 bases in the middle. CDR1 SQVTM and CDR2 ANQGSEA come from the germline V gene. The CDR3 DNA reads as TGCAGCTTCTGGGAGACCAACATTCAGTACTTC. Translating gives CSFWETNIQYF. The full variable domain, in which reference TRBV29-1 and TRBJ2-4 provide the parts outside the CDR3, is SAVISQKPSRDICQRGTSLTIQCQVDSQVTMMFWYRQQPGQSLTLIATANQGSEATYESGFVIDKFPISRPNLTFSTLTVSNMSPEDSSIYLCSFWETNIQYFGAGTRLSVL.